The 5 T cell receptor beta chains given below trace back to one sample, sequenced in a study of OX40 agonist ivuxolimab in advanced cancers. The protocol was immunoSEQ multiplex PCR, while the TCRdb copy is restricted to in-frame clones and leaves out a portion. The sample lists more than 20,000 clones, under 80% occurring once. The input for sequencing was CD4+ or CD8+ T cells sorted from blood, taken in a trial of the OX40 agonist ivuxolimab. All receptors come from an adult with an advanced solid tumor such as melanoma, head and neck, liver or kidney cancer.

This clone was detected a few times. The CDR3, as DNA: TGTGCCAGCTCACCAGGGACAGGGGGTCGCTACGAGCAGTACTTC. Translation: CASSPGTGGRYEQYF. This chain joins TRBV18 and TRBJ2-7; 11 bases map to TRBD1. This CDR3 has 15 amino acids. CDR1 and CDR2 from the germline V gene are KGHSH and LQKENI. V trimming: 2 bases; J trimming: 3 bases; junction bases outside the gene matches: 3. Full variable domain (rest looked up from reference TRBV18 and TRBJ2-7): NAGVMQNPRHLVRRRGQEARLRCSPMKGHSHVYWYRQLPEEGLKFMVYLQKENIIDESGMPKERFSAEFPKEGPSILRIQQVVRGDSAAYFCASSPGTGGRYEQYFGPGTRLTVT.

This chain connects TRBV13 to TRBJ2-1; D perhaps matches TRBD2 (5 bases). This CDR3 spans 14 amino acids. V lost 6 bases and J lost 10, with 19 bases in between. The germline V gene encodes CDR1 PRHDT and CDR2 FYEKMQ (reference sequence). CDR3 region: CASRLSLAPREQFF. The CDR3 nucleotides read TGTGCCAGCAGGTTGTCCCTAGCTCCCAGGGAGCAGTTCTTC.

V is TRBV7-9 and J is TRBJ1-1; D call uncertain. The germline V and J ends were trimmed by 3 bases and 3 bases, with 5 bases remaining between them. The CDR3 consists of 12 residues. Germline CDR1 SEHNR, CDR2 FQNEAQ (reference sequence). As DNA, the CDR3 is TGTGCCAGCAGCTTTACATACACTGAAGCTTTCTTT. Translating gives CASSFTYTEAFF.

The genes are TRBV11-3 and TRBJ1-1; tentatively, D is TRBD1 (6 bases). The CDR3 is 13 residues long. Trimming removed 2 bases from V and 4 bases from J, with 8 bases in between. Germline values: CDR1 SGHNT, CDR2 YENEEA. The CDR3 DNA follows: TGTGCCAGCAGCTTAAGGGGGGGCACTGAAGCTTTCTTT. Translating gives CASSLRGGTEAFF.

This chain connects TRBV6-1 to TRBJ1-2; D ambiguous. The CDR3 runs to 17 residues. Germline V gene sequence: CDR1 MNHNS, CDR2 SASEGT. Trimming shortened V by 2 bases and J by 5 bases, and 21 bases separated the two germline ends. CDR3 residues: CASSETLPLEGRYGYTF. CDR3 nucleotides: TGTGCCAGCAGTGAAACCCTACCCTTGGAGGGTAGGTATGGCTACACCTTC.